These 25 T cell receptor beta chains came from one sample sequenced in a study of blood T cell repertoires in COVID-19. Clones were sequenced by immunoSEQ multiplex PCR, and TCRdb holds only the in-frame ones, with some missing. This sample has about 300,000 clones, with roughly 82% found just once. Source material: peripheral blood. The receptors were sampled from a woman between 45 and 65 years old with acute or convalescent COVID-19.

The CDR3 reads CASSPQGDLQETQYF. As DNA, the CDR3 is TGCGCCAGCAGCCCACAGGGGGACCTCCAAGAGACCCAGTACTTC. V and J are TRBV5-1 and TRBJ2-5, with 8 bases aligning to TRBD1. Trimming at V came to 4 bases and at J to 1 base, leaving 6 bases not matched to a gene. From germline, CDR1 is SGHRS and CDR2 YFSETQ. The CDR3 runs 15 residues.

The CDR3: CASSTFRDRIINQPQHF. Here the CDR3 DNA reads TGTGCCAGCAGTACATTCCGGGACAGGATTATCAATCAGCCCCAGCATTTT. The V call is TRBV28, the J call TRBJ1-5, with TRBD1 matching over 8 bases. The V gene's germline CDR1 is MDHEN and CDR2 SYDVKM. The J segment lost 3 bases and the V segment lost 5 bases, leaving 12 bases of the junction unmatched. The CDR3 extends over 17 amino acids.

This clone appeared a few times. The chain's CDR3 is CASRFPQGNEQYF. The CDR3 region has the DNA TGCGCCAGCAGGTTCCCACAGGGGAACGAGCAGTACTTC. V and J are TRBV5-1 and TRBJ2-7; 7 nucleotides agree with TRBD1. CDR1 is SGHRS and CDR2 is YFSETQ in the germline V gene. The length of the CDR3 is 13 residues. V gave up 5 bases and J gave up 5 bases; unmatched junction bases: 7.

CDR3 region: CASCQAGGPYEQYF. As DNA, the CDR3 is TGTGCCAGTTGTCAGGCGGGAGGGCCCTACGAGCAGTACTTC. The chain recombines TRBV28 with TRBJ2-7; 9 bases match TRBD2. V shed 9 bases and J 2 bases; nucleotides not matched to a gene: 8. The CDR3 contains 14 residues. Germline values: CDR1 MDHEN, CDR2 SYDVKM.

This rearrangement joins TRBV27 to TRBJ2-2; D perhaps matches TRBD1 (5 bases). Trimming left V 4 bases short and J 2 bases short, with 17 bases between. CDR1 is MNHEY, CDR2 SMNVEV, per germline (reference sequence). The length of the CDR3 is 17 residues. CDR3 region: CASSSPGLRGNTGELFF. The CDR3 nucleotides read TGTGCCAGCAGTTCTCCCGGGTTAAGGGGCAACACCGGGGAGCTGTTTTTT.

The chain has TRBV18 and TRBJ2-4; possibly TRBD2 for D (5 bases). The CDR3 has 17 residues. V gave up 2 bases and J gave up 3 bases, with 17 bases separating them. Germline V gene data show CDR1 as KGHSH and CDR2 as LQKENI. This chain's CDR3 is CASSPWVGGGGKNIQYF. The DNA for the CDR3 is TGTGCCAGCTCACCATGGGTGGGTGGCGGAGGCAAAAACATTCAGTACTTC.

The chain recombines TRBV6-6 with TRBJ2-1; TRBD1 matches 10 bases. Germline lookup yields CDR1 MNHNY and CDR2 SVGAGI (reference sequence). CDR3 length: 18 amino acids. Losses at the gene ends were 5 bases for V and 4 bases for J; bases not matched to a gene: 14. The CDR3 loop is CASSPGTGVPLSYNEQFF. The CDR3 nucleotides read TGTGCCAGCAGTCCAGGGACAGGGGTCCCCCTTTCTTACAATGAGCAGTTCTTC.

This chain joins TRBV5-5 and TRBJ2-5; possibly TRBD1 for D (6 bases). CDR1 is SGHKS, CDR2 YYEKEE, per germline (reference sequence). This CDR3 has 14 amino acids. V lost 2 bases and J 2 bases, leaving 10 bases between the germline ends. The CDR3 spells CASSFPRGQETQYF. The CDR3 DNA sequence: TGTGCCAGCAGCTTTCCTAGGGGGCAAGAGACCCAGTACTTC.

The CDR3 loop is CASSAQGVNTGELFF. In DNA form, the CDR3 reads TGTGCCAGCAGCGCACAGGGGGTGAACACCGGGGAGCTGTTTTTT. The rearrangement links TRBV11-3 to TRBJ2-2, with TRBD1 matching over 8 bases. This CDR3 comprises 15 residues. J was trimmed by 1 base and V by 5 bases; bases with no gene match: 3. Germline V gives CDR1 SGHNT, CDR2 YENEEA.

The chain recombines TRBV5-8 with TRBJ1-1; D gene unclear. The V end was cut by 1 base, the J end by 6 bases, with 7 bases between. Germline V gives CDR1 SGHTS, CDR2 YDEGEE. The CDR3 consists of 12 residues. CDR3 sequence (DNA): TGTGCCAGCAGCTTGTACGGGGCTGAAGCTTTCTTT. Its protein is CASSLYGAEAFF.

The chain joins TRBV5-1 to TRBJ1-1; no clear D gene. Trimming shortened V by 5 bases and J by 0 bases, and 8 bases separated the two germline ends. CDR3 length: 13 amino acids. Germline CDR1 SGHRS, CDR2 YFSETQ. The CDR3, as DNA: TGCGCCAGCAGTAAACAAGTGAACACTGAAGCTTTCTTT. Residues: CASSKQVNTEAFF.

The chain has TRBV12-3 or TRBV12-4 and TRBJ1-5, with D unresolved. The CDR3 length is 13 residues. V was pared by 3 bases and J by 9 bases, with 12 bases between. CDR3 bases: TGTGCCAGCAGTTTGGCGACGGGATGGCCCCAGCATTTT. Protein sequence: CASSLATGWPQHF.

The rearrangement links TRBV29-1 to TRBJ1-2, with D hard to call. CDR1 and CDR2 (germline): SQVTM, ANQGSEA. The CDR3 covers 12 residues. V dropped 3 bases and J dropped 8 bases, with 13 bases sitting between them. CDR3 protein: CSVDRTNSGYTF. CDR3 bases: TGCAGCGTTGATCGGACTAATAGCGGCTACACCTTC.

CDR3 nucleotides: TGTGCCAGCAGCTTGGCCGGTGCCGGGGAGACCCAGTACTTC. It is translated as CASSLAGAGETQYF. The genes are TRBV5-8 and TRBJ2-5, with no clear D. CDR3 size: 14 residues. Germline loops: CDR1 SGHTS, CDR2 YDEGEE. The V gene lost 0 bases and the J gene lost 5 bases, with 11 bases spanning the gap.

The chain carries TRBV7-9 and TRBJ1-1; D perhaps matches TRBD1 (5 bases). The length of the CDR3 is 13 residues. CDR1 is SEHNR, CDR2 FQNEAQ, per germline (reference sequence). V was cut by 0 bases and J by 7 bases, with 9 bases left in between. CDR3 sequence reads: CASSLAGEGEAFF. CDR3 DNA: TGTGCCAGCAGCTTAGCAGGGGAAGGTGAAGCTTTCTTT.

The chain joins TRBV9 to TRBJ2-3; D unresolved. Germline lookup yields CDR1 SGDLS and CDR2 YYNGEE. V shed 2 bases and J shed 6 bases, with 7 bases lying between them. The CDR3 totals 12 residues. The CDR3 DNA sequence: TGTGCCAGCAGCGTGGGCGACGATACGCAGTATTTT. Translating it yields CASSVGDDTQYF.

On this clone itself: A junction boundary mismatches the germline segment, possibly from a read error. The chain recombines TRBV4-1 with TRBJ2-1; 8 bases are shared with TRBD2. The germline V gene encodes CDR1 MGHRA and CDR2 YSYEKL. CDR3 length equals 15 residues. The CDR3 DNA reads as TGCGCCAGCAGACAAGAACTACTAGCGGTCTATGAGCAGTTCTTC. Protein: CASRQELLAVYEQFF.

This chain connects TRBV24-1 to TRBJ2-2; TRBD1 aligns across 9 bases. CDR1 KGHDR and CDR2 SFDVKD come from the germline V gene. This CDR3 region has 19 residues. V dropped 9 bases and J dropped 2; count of bases not matched to a gene: 18. The CDR3, as DNA: TGTGCCACCGGGACAGGGACGAAGGGAGGGTCAGGTAACACCGGGGAGCTGTTTTTT. It encodes CATGTGTKGGSGNTGELFF.

This clone has a handful of counts. The J gene is TRBJ1-1, the V gene TRBV5-1; D may be TRBD1 (6 bases). CDR3 length equals 14 residues. Trimming removed 2 bases from V and 5 bases from J, with 13 bases in between. CDR1 SGHRS and CDR2 YFSETQ come from the germline V gene. The CDR3 sequence: CASSFQDSYTEAFF. DNA for the CDR3: TGCGCCAGCAGCTTCCAGGACAGTTATACTGAAGCTTTCTTT.

Here the CDR3 reads CASSLEAGAVDTQYF. The CDR3 DNA follows: TGCGCCAGCAGCTTGGAGGCGGGAGCCGTAGATACGCAGTATTTT. This chain uses TRBV5-1 with TRBJ2-3, with TRBD2 matching over 7 bases. This CDR3 spans 15 amino acids. Germline CDR1 and CDR2: SGHRS and YFSETQ. The trim removed 0 bases at V and 5 bases at J, leaving 6 bases unmatched.

The chain is built from TRBV4-2 and TRBJ2-7, with 10 bases fitting TRBD2. CDR1 and CDR2 from the germline V gene are LGHNA and YNFKEQ. After removal of 0 bases from V and 4 bases from J, the junction contained 9 bases not matched to a gene. The length of the CDR3 is 17 residues. This CDR3 reads CASSQEGGLAGDYEQYF. The CDR3 DNA reads as TGTGCCAGCAGCCAAGAGGGGGGGCTAGCGGGAGATTACGAGCAGTACTTC.

This clone has more than one count but fewer than ten. This chain joins TRBV29-1 and TRBJ2-5; D is unclear. The ends were cut back, 0 bases at V and 4 bases at J, with 12 bases in the middle. Per germline, CDR1 SQVTM and CDR2 ANQGSEA. The CDR3 runs 14 residues. CDR3 DNA sequence: TGCAGCGTTGAAGATCTGGCAGGTCGAGAGACCCAGTACTTC. Its protein product is CSVEDLAGRETQYF.

The chain recombines TRBV6-2 or TRBV6-3 with TRBJ1-5, with D possibly TRBD1 on 6 matching bases. CDR3 length: 15 residues. The V end lost 2 bases, the J end lost 6 bases, and 14 bases lay between the germline ends. From germline, CDR1 is MNHEY and CDR2 SVGEGT. The CDR3 spells CASSYVVQGSQPQHF. The CDR3 DNA reads TGTGCCAGCAGTTACGTTGTTCAGGGGAGTCAGCCCCAGCATTTT.

V is TRBV30 and J is TRBJ1-2; D is perhaps TRBD1 (6 bases). This CDR3 has 16 residues. The ends were cut back, 3 bases at V and 4 bases at J, with 21 bases in the middle. Per germline, CDR1 GTSNPN and CDR2 SVGIG (reference sequence). CDR3 nucleotides: TGTGCCTGGAGCCGTGGGCTCAGGGGTTTCAGCTATGGCTACACCTTC. Protein sequence: CAWSRGLRGFSYGYTF.

In this sample, this clone turned up once. The chain uses TRBV20-1 and TRBJ1-2; no clear D gene. The V and J ends lost 3 bases and 3 bases respectively, with 8 bases between them. The germline V gene has CDR1 DFQATT and CDR2 SNEGSKA (reference sequence). The CDR3 has 12 amino acids. The CDR3, as DNA: TGCAGTGCTAGTAACGGAGACTATGGCTACACCTTC. Translation: CSASNGDYGYTF.